This entry lists 20 T cell receptor beta chains sequenced from one sample in a study of blood T cell repertoires in COVID-19. The method was immunoSEQ multiplex PCR; TCRdb's version includes in-frame clones alone and lacks a portion of them. Found here are about 89,000 clones, 65% to 85% of them singletons; the top ten hold around 10%. Sequencing was performed on peripheral blood. Receptor source: a woman older than 75 with acute or convalescent COVID-19.

The genes are TRBV2 and TRBJ2-7, with 9 bases aligning to TRBD2. The junction had 5 bases not matched to a gene; V was cut back by 3 bases and J by 2 bases. The CDR3 has 15 amino acids. Germline lookup yields CDR1 SNHLY and CDR2 FYNNEI. For the CDR3, the DNA is TGTGCCAGCAGTGAGGACCTAGCGGGACCCTACGAGCAGTACGTC. It codes for CASSEDLAGPYEQYV.

The chain carries TRBV7-2 and TRBJ2-3, with a possible D match to TRBD2 (6 bases). Between the trimmed V and J ends, which lost 4 bases and 6 bases, there was a span of 17 bases. CDR1 and CDR2 from the germline V gene are SGHTA and FQGNSA. CDR3 length: 15 residues. For the CDR3, the DNA is TGTGCCAGCAGCTCCGCCGGGACTCTATCTGATACGCAGTATTTT. Protein sequence: CASSSAGTLSDTQYF.

The table lists this clone with a count of one. The genes are TRBV28 and TRBJ1-6; TRBD1 agrees at 7 bases. CDR3 size: 15 residues. V trimming: 6 bases; J trimming: 6 bases; junction bases outside the gene matches: 8. Germline lookup yields CDR1 MDHEN and CDR2 SYDVKM. CDR3 sequence (DNA): TGTGCCAGCAGCTCCGGCGGGACAGCTAATTCACCCCTCCACTTT. Its translation: CASSSGGTANSPLHF.

The chain carries TRBV29-1 and TRBJ1-1; perhaps TRBD1 as D (6 bases). The CDR3 length is 15 residues. CDR1 SQVTM and CDR2 ANQGSEA come from the germline V gene. Trimming took 6 bases from V and 0 from J, leaving 17 bases between them. CDR3 sequence: CSVRGRGVMNTEAFF. CDR3 nucleotides: TGCAGCGTCAGGGGCAGGGGAGTCATGAACACTGAAGCTTTCTTT.

J is TRBJ2-2 and V is TRBV6-2 or TRBV6-3; D ambiguous. In germline, CDR1 is MNHEY, CDR2 SVGEGT. The CDR3 covers 16 residues. Trimming took off 2 bases at V and 7 bases at J, with 17 bases between the two ends. The CDR3 loop reads CASSYGSGVGSGELFF. In DNA, the CDR3 is TGTGCCAGCAGTTACGGGTCCGGAGTCGGTAGCGGGGAGCTGTTTTTT.

The chain joins TRBV28 to TRBJ2-2; 7 bases match TRBD2. V lost 8 bases and J lost 0; bases outside the gene matches: 12. Germline CDR1 is MDHEN and CDR2 is SYDVKM. This CDR3 has 17 amino acids. CDR3 protein: CASVSRGRLANTGELFF. The CDR3 nucleotides are TGTGCCAGCGTGTCCCGCGGGAGACTCGCGAACACCGGGGAGCTGTTTTTT.

V usage is TRBV19 and J usage is TRBJ2-5, with D perhaps matching TRBD2 (6 bases). V gave up 1 base and J gave up 9 bases, with 9 bases separating them. Germline CDR1 is LNHDA and CDR2 is SQIVND (reference sequence). This CDR3 comprises 12 residues. CDR3 sequence reads: CASSIGGVAQYF. The CDR3, as DNA: TGTGCCAGTAGTATAGGGGGGGTGGCCCAGTACTTC.

The V call is TRBV15, the J call TRBJ2-5, with D maybe TRBD2 (6 bases). The CDR3 has 16 amino acids. Trimming shortened V by 5 bases and J by 5 bases, and 21 bases separated the two germline ends. Germline lookup yields CDR1 LNHNV and CDR2 YYDKDF (reference sequence). CDR3 amino acids: CATSRSPGATWETQYF. In DNA, the CDR3 is TGTGCCACCAGCCGATCCCCGGGAGCGACGTGGGAGACCCAGTACTTC.

This chain links TRBV10-1 with TRBJ1-5, with TRBD1 matching over 10 bases. Losses at the gene ends were 6 bases for V and 2 bases for J; bases not matched to a gene: 1. This CDR3 comprises 14 residues. The germline V gene has CDR1 WNHNN and CDR2 SYGVQD (reference sequence). CDR3 bases: TGCGCCAGCAGAGGGACAGGGGGCAATCAGCCCCAGCATTTT. Residues: CASRGTGGNQPQHF.

V is TRBV4-3 and J is TRBJ2-3, with 11 positions matching TRBD2. In germline, CDR1 is LGHNA, CDR2 YSLEER. V lost 3 bases and J lost 0; bases outside the gene matches: 11. This CDR3 region has 19 residues. The chain's CDR3 is CASSQRALAGGPSTDTQYF. The CDR3 coding sequence is TGCGCCAGCAGCCAGAGGGCGCTAGCGGGGGGTCCTAGCACAGATACGCAGTATTTT.

V is TRBV2 and J is TRBJ2-5, with 7 bases matching TRBD1. The CDR3 extends over 13 amino acids. Trimming at V came to 7 bases and at J to 3 bases, leaving 5 bases not matched to a gene. The germline V gene encodes CDR1 SNHLY and CDR2 FYNNEI. The CDR3 nucleotides read TGTGCCAGCAAGGGACAGAGCAAAGAGACCCAGTACTTC. Amino acid sequence: CASKGQSKETQYF.

This clone has a handful of counts. The chain uses TRBV7-9 and TRBJ1-4, with 10 nucleotides matching TRBD1. The CDR3 consists of 17 residues. Germline-derived CDR1 and CDR2 are SEHNR and FQNEAQ (reference sequence). V was pared by 1 base and J by 0 bases, with 2 bases of the junction left unmatched. DNA for the CDR3: TGTGCCAGCAGCTTAGGACAGGGGGCCTCAACTAATGAAAAACTGTTTTTT. Its protein product is CASSLGQGASTNEKLFF. Variable domain in full (rest from reference TRBV7-9 and TRBJ1-4): DTGVSQNPRHKITKRGQNVTFRCDPISEHNRLYWYRQTLGQGPEFLTYFQNEAQLEKSRLLSDRFSAERPKGSFSTLEIQRTEQGDSAMYLCASSLGQGASTNEKLFFGSGTQLSVL.

This sequence joins TRBV6-2 or TRBV6-3 and TRBJ1-1, with D perhaps TRBD1 (5 bases). The germline gives CDR1 MNHEY, CDR2 SVGEGT. This CDR3 is built from 15 residues. V shed 5 bases and J shed 0 bases, with 13 bases lying between them. The CDR3 sequence: CASSVPRDMNTEAFF. In DNA form, the CDR3 reads TGTGCCAGCAGTGTCCCCAGGGATATGAACACTGAAGCTTTCTTT.

The rearrangement joins TRBV6-6 to TRBJ2-3; 7 bases fit TRBD1. The CDR3 loop spans 15 amino acids. Germline V gene data show CDR1 as MNHNY and CDR2 as SVGAGI (reference sequence). V trimming: 2 bases; J trimming: 2 bases; junction bases outside the gene matches: 4. CDR3 coding DNA: TGTGCCAGCAGTTACAAACAGGGGAACACAGATACGCAGTATTTT. Its protein is CASSYKQGNTDTQYF.

J is TRBJ1-1 and V is TRBV3-1 (or the pseudogene TRBV3-2); D call uncertain. V shed 2 bases and J shed 1 base, with 14 bases lying between them. Germline V gene lookup returns CDR1 LGHDT and CDR2 YNNKEL (reference sequence). The CDR3 loop spans 16 amino acids. CDR3 coding DNA: TGTGCCAGCAGCCAATTAGGTTCCGCAGGGAACACTGAAGCTTTCTTT. This translates into CASSQLGSAGNTEAFF.

This clone was seen just once. V usage is TRBV27 and J usage is TRBJ1-2; the match to TRBD1 covers 8 bases. After removal of 2 bases from V and 7 bases from J, the junction contained 9 bases not matched to a gene. The germline gives CDR1 MNHEY, CDR2 SMNVEV (reference sequence). The CDR3 is 15 amino acids. CDR3 sequence (DNA): TGTGCCAGCAGTTTAAAACCAGGGGGCAGGAGTGGCTACACCTTC. It codes for CASSLKPGGRSGYTF.

As for this clone: Other DNA sequences within the sample encode an identical CDR3. CDR3 loop: CASSITGSNQPQHF. The CDR3 DNA follows: TGTGCCAGTAGTATAACAGGAAGCAATCAGCCCCAGCATTTT. This chain connects TRBV19 to TRBJ1-5; perhaps TRBD1 as D (5 bases). The CDR3 totals 14 residues. Germline values: CDR1 LNHDA, CDR2 SQIVND (reference sequence). The V gene lost 2 bases and the J gene lost 1 base, with 6 bases spanning the gap.

This chain connects TRBV18 to TRBJ1-5; 7 bases line up with TRBD1. The CDR3 extends over 16 amino acids. Germline-derived CDR1 and CDR2 are KGHSH and LQKENI. V trimming: 0 bases; J trimming: 0 bases; junction bases outside the gene matches: 2. CDR3 bases: TGTGCCAGCTCACCACCGGGACAGCCTAGCAATCAGCCCCAGCATTTT. This gives the protein CASSPPGQPSNQPQHF.

The chain is built from TRBV11-2 and TRBJ2-1, with 10 bases identical to TRBD2. V shed 5 bases and J 9 bases; nucleotides not matched to a gene: 13. Germline V CDR1 and CDR2: SGHAT, FQNNGV. The CDR3 has 16 residues. The DNA of the CDR3 is TGTGCCAGCAGCCGAAGCGAGCGGGGGGGCCGAGGTGAGCAGTTCTTC. Its translation: CASSRSERGGRGEQFF.

The chain combines TRBV5-1 with TRBJ2-2; 8 bases align to TRBD2. V lost 4 bases, J lost 3 bases, and 11 bases stayed unmatched. The CDR3 has 17 amino acids. Germline CDR1 is SGHRS and CDR2 is YFSETQ. The CDR3 DNA follows: TGCGCCAGCAGCAAACGCCCTAGCGGGTTGGACACCGGGGAGCTGTTTTTT. As protein: CASSKRPSGLDTGELFF.